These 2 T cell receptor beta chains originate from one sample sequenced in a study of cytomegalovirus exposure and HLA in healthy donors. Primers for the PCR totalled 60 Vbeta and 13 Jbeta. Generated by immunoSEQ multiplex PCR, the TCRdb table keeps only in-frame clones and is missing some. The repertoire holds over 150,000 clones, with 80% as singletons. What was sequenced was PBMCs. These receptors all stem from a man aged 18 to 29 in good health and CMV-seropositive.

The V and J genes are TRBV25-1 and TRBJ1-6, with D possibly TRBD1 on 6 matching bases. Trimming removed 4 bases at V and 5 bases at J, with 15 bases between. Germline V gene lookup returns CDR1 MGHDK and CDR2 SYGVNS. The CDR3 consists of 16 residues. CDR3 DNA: TGTGCCAGCAGTGCAACCGGGACACTGAATAATTCACCCCTCCACTTT. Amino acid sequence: CASSATGTLNNSPLHF.

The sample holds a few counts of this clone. The CDR3 DNA follows: TGCGCCAGCAGCCTAGAGAGCCGAATAACTGAAGCTTTCTTT. Amino acid sequence: CASSLESRITEAFF. The chain carries TRBV4-3 and TRBJ1-1; no clear D gene. Trimming left V 4 bases short and J 5 bases short, with 14 bases between. CDR3 size: 14 residues. Germline lookup yields CDR1 LGHNA and CDR2 YSLEER.